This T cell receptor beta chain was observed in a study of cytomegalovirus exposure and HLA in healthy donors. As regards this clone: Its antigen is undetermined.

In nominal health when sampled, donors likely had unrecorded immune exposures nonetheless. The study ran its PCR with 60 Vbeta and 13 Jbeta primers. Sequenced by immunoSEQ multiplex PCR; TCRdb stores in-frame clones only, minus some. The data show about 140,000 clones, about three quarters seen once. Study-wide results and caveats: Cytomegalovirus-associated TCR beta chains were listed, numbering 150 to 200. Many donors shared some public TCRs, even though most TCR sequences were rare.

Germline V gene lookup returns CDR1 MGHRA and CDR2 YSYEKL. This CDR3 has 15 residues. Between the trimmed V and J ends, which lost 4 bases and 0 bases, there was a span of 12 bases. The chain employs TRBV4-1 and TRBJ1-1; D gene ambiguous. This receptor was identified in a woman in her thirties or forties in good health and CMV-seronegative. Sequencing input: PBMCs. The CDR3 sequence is CASSPGEDMNTEAFF. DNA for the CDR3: TGCGCCAGCAGCCCCGGTGAGGATATGAACACTGAAGCTTTCTTT.